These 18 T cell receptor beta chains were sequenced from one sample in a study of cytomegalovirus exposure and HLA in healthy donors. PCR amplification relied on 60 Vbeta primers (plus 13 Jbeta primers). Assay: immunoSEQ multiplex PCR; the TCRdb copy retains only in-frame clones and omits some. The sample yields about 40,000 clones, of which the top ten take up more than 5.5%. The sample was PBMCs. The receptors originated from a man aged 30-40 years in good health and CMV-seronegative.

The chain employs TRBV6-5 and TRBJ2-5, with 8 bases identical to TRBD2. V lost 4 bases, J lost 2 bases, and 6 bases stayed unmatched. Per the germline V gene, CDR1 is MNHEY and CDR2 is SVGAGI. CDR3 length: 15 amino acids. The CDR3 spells CASSFSGVQQETQYF. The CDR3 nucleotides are TGTGCCAGCAGTTTTAGCGGGGTCCAACAAGAGACCCAGTACTTC.

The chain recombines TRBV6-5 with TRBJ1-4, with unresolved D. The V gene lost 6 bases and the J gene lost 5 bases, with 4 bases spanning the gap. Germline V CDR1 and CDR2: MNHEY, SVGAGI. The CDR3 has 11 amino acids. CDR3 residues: CASRQNEKLFF. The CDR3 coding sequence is TGTGCCAGCAGACAGAATGAAAAACTGTTTTTT.

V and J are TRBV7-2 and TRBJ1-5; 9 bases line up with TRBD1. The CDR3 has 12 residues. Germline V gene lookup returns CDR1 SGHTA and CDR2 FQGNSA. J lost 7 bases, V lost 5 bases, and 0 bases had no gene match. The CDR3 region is CASSTGGQPQHF. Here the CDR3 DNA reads TGTGCCAGCAGCACAGGGGGCCAGCCCCAGCATTTT.

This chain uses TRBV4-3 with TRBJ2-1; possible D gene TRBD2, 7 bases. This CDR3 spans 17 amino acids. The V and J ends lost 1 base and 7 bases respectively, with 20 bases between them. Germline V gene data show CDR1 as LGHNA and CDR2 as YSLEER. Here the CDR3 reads CASSQAGGGGGGNEQFF. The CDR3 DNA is TGCGCCAGCAGCCAAGCGGGGGGAGGAGGGGGAGGGAATGAGCAGTTCTTC.

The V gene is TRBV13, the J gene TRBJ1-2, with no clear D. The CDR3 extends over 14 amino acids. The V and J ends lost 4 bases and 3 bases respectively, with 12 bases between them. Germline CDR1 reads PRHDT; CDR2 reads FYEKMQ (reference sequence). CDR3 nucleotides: TGTGCCAGCAGCTACGGGAAAGAGGACTATGGCTACACCTTC. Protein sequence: CASSYGKEDYGYTF.

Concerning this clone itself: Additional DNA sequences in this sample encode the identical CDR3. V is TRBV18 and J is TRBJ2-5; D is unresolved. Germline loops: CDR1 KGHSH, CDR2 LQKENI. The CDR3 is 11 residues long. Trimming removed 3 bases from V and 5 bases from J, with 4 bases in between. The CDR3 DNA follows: TGTGCCAGCTCACCTGAGGAGACCCAGTACTTC. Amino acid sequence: CASSPEETQYF.

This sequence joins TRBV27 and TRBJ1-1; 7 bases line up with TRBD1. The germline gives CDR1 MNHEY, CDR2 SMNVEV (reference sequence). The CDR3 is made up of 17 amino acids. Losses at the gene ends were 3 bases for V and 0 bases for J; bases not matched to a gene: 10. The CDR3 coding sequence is TGTGCCAGCAGTTTCCTCGACCACAGGGGCATGAACACTGAAGCTTTCTTT. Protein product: CASSFLDHRGMNTEAFF.

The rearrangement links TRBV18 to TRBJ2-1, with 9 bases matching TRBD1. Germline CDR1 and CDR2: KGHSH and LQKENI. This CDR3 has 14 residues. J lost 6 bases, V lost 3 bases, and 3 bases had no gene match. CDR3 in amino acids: CASSPGQGINEQFF. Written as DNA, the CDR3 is TGTGCCAGCTCACCGGGACAGGGTATCAATGAGCAGTTCTTC.

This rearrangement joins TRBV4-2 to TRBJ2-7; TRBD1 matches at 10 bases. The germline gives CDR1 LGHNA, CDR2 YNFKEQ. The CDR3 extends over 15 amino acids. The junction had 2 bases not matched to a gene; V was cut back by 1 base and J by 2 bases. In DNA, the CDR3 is TGTGCCAGCAGCCAAGCCGGGACAGGGGCCTACGAGCAGTACTTC. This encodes CASSQAGTGAYEQYF.

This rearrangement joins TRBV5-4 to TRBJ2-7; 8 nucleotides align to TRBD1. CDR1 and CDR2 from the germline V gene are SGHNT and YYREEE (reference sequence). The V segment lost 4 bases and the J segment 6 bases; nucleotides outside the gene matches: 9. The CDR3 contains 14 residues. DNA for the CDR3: TGTGCCAGCAGCCTCCGGGACAGGCCCTTCGAGCAGTACTTC. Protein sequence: CASSLRDRPFEQYF.

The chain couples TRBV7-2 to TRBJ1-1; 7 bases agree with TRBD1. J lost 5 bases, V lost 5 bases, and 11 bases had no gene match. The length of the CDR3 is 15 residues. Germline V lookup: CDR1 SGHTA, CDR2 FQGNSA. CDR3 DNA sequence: TGTGCCAGCAGCCGCTGGGAAAGGGGGCTTACTGAAGCTTTCTTT. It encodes CASSRWERGLTEAFF.

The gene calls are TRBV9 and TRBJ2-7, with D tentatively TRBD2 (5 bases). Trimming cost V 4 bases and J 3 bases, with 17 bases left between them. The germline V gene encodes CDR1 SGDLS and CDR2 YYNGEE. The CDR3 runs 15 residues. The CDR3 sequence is CASSPRAKGLYEQYF. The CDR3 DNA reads TGTGCCAGCAGCCCGCGGGCAAAAGGCCTCTACGAGCAGTACTTC.

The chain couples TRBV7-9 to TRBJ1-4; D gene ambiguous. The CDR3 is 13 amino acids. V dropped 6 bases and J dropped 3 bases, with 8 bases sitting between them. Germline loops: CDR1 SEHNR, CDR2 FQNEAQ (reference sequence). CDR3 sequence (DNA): TGTGCCAGCAGTCGGGGAGCTAATGAAAAACTGTTTTTT. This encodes CASSRGANEKLFF.

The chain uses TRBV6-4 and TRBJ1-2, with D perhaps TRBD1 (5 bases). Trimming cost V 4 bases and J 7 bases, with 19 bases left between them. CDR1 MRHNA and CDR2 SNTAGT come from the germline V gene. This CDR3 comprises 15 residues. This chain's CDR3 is CASSATTSGRGGYTF. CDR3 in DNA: TGTGCCAGCAGTGCCACTACCTCAGGGAGGGGTGGCTACACCTTC.

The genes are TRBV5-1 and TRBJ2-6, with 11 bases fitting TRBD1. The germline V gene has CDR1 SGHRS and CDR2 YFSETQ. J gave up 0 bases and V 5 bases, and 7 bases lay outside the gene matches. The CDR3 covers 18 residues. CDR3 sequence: CASRKGDRGYSGANVLTF. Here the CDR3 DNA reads TGCGCCAGCAGGAAAGGGGACAGGGGGTACTCTGGGGCCAACGTCCTGACTTTC.

In nucleotides, the CDR3 is TGTGCCAGCAGCGTAGCTGGCGCAGGGATGAACACTGAAGCTTTCTTT. Amino acid sequence: CASSVAGAGMNTEAFF. The chain carries TRBV9 and TRBJ1-1, with D possibly TRBD1 on 5 matching bases. The CDR3 runs to 16 residues. With 0 bases removed from V and 0 bases from J, the gap between germline ends came to 12 bases. Germline values: CDR1 SGDLS, CDR2 YYNGEE.

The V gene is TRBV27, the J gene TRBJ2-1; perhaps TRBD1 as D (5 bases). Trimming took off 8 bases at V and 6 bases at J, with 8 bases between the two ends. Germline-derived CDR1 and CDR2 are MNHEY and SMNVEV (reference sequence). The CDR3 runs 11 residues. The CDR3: CASGAINEQFF. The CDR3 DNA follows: TGTGCCAGCGGGGCGATCAATGAGCAGTTCTTC.

CDR3 in DNA: TGTGCCAGCAGCTTGGGACAGGGGGTCTACGAGCAGTACTTC. As protein: CASSLGQGVYEQYF. The chain uses TRBV5-6 and TRBJ2-7; 9 positions match TRBD1. The CDR3 consists of 14 residues. Germline loops: CDR1 SGHDT, CDR2 YYEEEE. V was pared by 0 bases and J by 3 bases, with 1 base of the junction left unmatched.